This T cell receptor (beta chain) was identified during a study of blood T cell repertoires in COVID-19. V gave up 2 bases and J gave up 5 bases; unmatched junction bases: 11. CDR3 length: 17 residues. CDR1 is ENHRY, CDR2 SYGVKD, per germline. Data came from immunoSEQ multiplex PCR; TCRdb stores just in-frame clones and leaves some out. The table has around 78,000 clones, about 89% seen once. The sequence was obtained from a woman aged 55 to 70 with acute or convalescent COVID-19. Sequencing was carried out using peripheral blood. The chain is built from TRBV10-3 and TRBJ1-4, with TRBD1 matching 7 bases. This CDR3 is CAISEGVTGTVNEKLFF. DNA of the CDR3: TGTGCCATCAGTGAGGGGGTGACCGGGACAGTAAATGAAAAACTGTTTTTT.